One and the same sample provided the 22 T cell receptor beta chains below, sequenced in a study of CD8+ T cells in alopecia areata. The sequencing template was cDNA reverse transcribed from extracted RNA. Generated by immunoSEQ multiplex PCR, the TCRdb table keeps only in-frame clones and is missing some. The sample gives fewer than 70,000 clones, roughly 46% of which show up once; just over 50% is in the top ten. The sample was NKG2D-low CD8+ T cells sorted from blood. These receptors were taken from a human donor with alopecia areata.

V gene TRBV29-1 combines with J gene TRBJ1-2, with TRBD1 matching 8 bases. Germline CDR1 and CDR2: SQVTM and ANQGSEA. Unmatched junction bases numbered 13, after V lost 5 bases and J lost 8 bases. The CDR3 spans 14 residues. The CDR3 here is CSVRPGTGAEGYTF. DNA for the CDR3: TGCAGCGTTCGTCCCGGGACAGGTGCAGAGGGCTACACCTTC.

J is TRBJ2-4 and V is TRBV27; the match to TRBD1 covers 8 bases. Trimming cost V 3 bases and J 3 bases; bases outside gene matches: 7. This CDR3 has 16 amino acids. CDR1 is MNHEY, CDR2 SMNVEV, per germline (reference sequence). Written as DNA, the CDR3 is TGTGCCAGCAGTTTCGACAGGGGAATGGGCAAAAACATTCAGTACTTC. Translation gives CASSFDRGMGKNIQYF.

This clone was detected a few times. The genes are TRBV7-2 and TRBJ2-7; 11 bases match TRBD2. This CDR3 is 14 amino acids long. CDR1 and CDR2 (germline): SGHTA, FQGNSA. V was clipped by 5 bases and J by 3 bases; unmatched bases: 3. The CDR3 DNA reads TGTGCCAGCAGCCCGGGACTAGCGGTCTACGAGCAGTACTTC. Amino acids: CASSPGLAVYEQYF.

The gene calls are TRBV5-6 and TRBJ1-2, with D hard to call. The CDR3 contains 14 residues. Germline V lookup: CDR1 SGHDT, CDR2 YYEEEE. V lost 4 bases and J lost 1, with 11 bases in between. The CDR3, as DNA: TGTGCCAGCAGCCACCCGACGAGTAACTATGGCTACACCTTC. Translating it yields CASSHPTSNYGYTF.

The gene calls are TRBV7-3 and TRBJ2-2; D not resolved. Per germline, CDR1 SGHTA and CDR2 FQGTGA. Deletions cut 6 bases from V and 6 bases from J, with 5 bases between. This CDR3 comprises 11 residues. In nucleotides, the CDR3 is TGTGCCAGCAGGGACGCCGGGGAGCTGTTTTTT. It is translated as CASRDAGELFF.

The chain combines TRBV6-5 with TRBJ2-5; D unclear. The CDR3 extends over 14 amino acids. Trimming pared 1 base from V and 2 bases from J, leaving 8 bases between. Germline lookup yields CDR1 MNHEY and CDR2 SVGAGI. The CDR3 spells CASSYLDGQETQYF. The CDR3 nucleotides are TGTGCCAGCAGTTACTTAGACGGTCAAGAGACCCAGTACTTC.

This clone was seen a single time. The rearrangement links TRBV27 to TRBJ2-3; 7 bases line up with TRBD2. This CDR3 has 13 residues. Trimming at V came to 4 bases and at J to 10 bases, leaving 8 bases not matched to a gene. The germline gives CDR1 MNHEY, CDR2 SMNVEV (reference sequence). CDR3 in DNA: TGTGCCAGCAGTTCCTCGGGGGGATGGGCGCAGTATTTT. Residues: CASSSSGGWAQYF.

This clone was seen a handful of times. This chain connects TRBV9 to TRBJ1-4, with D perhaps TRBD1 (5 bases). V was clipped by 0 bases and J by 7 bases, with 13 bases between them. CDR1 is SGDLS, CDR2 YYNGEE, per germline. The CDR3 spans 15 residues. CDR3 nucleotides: TGTGCCAGCAGCGTAGGGGGCGGCCTCGCTGAAAAACTGTTTTTT. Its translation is CASSVGGGLAEKLFF. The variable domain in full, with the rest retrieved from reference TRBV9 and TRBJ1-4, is DSGVTQTPKHLITATGQRVTLRCSPRSGDLSVYWYQQSLDQGLQFLIQYYNGEERAKGNILERFSAQQFPDLHSELNLSSLELGDSALYFCASSVGGGLAEKLFFGSGTQLSVL.

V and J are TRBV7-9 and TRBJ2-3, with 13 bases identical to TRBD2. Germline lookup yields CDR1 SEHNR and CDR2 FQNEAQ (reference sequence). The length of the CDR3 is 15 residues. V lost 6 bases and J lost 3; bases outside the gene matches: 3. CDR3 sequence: CASRGTSGNTDTQYF. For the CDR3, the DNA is TGTGCCAGCAGGGGGACTAGCGGGAATACAGATACGCAGTATTTT.

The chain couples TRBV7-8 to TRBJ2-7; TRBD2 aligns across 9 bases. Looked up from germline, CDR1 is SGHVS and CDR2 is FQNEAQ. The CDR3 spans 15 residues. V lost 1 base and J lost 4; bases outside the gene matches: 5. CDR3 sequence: CASSLERGAGYEQYF. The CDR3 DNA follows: TGTGCCAGCAGCTTAGAGCGGGGGGCTGGGTACGAGCAGTACTTC.

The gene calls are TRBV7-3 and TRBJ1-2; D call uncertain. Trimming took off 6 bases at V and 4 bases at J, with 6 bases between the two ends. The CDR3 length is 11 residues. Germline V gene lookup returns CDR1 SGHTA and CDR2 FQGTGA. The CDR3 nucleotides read TGTGCCAGCAGGGAGGTCTATGGCTACACCTTC. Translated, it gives CASREVYGYTF.

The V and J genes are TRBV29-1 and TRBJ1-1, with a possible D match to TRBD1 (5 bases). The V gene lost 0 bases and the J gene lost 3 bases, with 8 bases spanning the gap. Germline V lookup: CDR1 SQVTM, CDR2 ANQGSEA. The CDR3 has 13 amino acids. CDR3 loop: CSVEEQDHTEAFF. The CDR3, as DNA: TGCAGCGTTGAAGAACAGGATCACACTGAAGCTTTCTTT.

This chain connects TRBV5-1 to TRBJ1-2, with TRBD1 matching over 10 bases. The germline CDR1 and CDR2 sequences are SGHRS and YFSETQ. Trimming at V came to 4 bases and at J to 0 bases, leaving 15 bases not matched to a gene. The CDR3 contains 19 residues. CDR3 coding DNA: TGCGCCAGCAGCGCTTATGAACCGGGACAGGGGAACGCTAACTATGGCTACACCTTC. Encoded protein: CASSAYEPGQGNANYGYTF.

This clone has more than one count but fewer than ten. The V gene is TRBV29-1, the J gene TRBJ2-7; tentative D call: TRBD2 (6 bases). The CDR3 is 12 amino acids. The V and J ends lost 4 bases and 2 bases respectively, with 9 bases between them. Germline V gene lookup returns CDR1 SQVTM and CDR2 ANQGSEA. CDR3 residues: CSVVGGAYEQYF. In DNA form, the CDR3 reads TGCAGCGTTGTCGGGGGAGCCTACGAGCAGTACTTC.

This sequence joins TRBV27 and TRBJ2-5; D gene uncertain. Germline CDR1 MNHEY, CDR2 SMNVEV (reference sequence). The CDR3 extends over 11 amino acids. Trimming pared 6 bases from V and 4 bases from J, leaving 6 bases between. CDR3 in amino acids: CASRRGETQYF. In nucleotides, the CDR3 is TGTGCCAGCAGGAGAGGAGAGACCCAGTACTTC.

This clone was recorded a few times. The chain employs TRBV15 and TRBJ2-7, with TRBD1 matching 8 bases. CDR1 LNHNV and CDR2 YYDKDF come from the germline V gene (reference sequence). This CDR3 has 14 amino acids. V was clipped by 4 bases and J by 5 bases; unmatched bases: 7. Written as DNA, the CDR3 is TGTGCCACCAGCATGGGACAGGCCACTAACGAGCAGTACTTC. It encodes CATSMGQATNEQYF.

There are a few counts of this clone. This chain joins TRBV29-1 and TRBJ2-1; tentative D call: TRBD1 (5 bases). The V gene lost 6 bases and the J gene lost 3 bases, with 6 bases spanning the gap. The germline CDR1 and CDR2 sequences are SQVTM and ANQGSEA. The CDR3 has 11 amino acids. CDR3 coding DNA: TGCAGCGTGGACAACTACAATGAGCAGTTCTTC. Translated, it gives CSVDNYNEQFF.

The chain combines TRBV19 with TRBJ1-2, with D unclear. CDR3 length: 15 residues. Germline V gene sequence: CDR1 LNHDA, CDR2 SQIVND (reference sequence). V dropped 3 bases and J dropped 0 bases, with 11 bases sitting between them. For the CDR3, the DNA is TGTGCCAGTAGTATGAGCCTCGGCGCTAACTATGGCTACACCTTC. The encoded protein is CASSMSLGANYGYTF.

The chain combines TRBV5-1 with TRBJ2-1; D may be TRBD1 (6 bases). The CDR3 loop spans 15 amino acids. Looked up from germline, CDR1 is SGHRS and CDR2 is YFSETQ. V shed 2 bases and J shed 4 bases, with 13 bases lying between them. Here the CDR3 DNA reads TGCGCCAGCAGCTTTGGATGGACAGCGTACAATGAGCAGTTCTTC. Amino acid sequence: CASSFGWTAYNEQFF.

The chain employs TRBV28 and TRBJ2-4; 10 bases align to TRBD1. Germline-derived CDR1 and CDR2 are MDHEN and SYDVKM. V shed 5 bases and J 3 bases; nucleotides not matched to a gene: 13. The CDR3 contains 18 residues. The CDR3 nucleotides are TGTGCCAGCAGTCGCCTCGACAGGGGGCGTTCGGTCAAAAACATTCAGTACTTC. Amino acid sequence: CASSRLDRGRSVKNIQYF.

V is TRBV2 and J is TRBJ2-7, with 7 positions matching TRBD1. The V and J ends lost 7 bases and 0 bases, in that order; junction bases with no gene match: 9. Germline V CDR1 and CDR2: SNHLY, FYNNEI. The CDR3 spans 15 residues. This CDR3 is CASITTGTASYEQYF. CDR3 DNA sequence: TGTGCCAGCATCACGACCGGGACAGCCTCCTACGAGCAGTACTTC.

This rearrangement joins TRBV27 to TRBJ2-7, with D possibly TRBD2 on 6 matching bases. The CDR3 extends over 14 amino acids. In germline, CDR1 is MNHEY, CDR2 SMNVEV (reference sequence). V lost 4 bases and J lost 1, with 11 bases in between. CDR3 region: CASSWTGSSYEQYF. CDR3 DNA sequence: TGTGCCAGCAGTTGGACCGGGAGTTCCTACGAGCAGTACTTC.